This T cell receptor beta chain was captured in a study of blood T cell repertoires in COVID-19. Produced via immunoSEQ multiplex PCR; TCRdb's table is partial and in-frame only. The sample has roughly 240,000 clones; 80% to 90% are singletons. Per the germline V gene, CDR1 is LNHDA and CDR2 is SQIVND (reference sequence). Trimming left V 4 bases short and J 3 bases short, with 13 bases between. CDR3 length: 15 residues. This chain links TRBV19 with TRBJ2-4, with a weak D call TRBD1 (7 bases). The TCR was taken from a woman aged 40 to 49 who had been exposed to COVID-19. Sequencing input: PBMCs or T cells enriched from blood (not recorded which). DNA of the CDR3: TGTGCCAGTAGTACCCGACAGGGAGGCAAAAACATTCAGTACTTC. It yields the protein CASSTRQGGKNIQYF.